These T cell receptor beta chains were read from a single sample in a study of follicular helper T cells after annual influenza vaccination. TCRdb's copy holds only in-frame clones and misses some; the assay was immunoSEQ multiplex PCR. The sample yields roughly 27,000 clones, roughly 80% seen once. The material was CXCR5+ CD38- circulating T follicular helper cells from blood, obtained on the day of influenza vaccination. These receptors all stem from an adult who received the influenza vaccine. Each CDR3 is given with its conserved first and last residue. Fields, in order: CDR3 protein, V gene, clone size. Size is stated for part of the rows, as once, few or many counts, or as a class when the clone is expanded.

CASMNPSGLTDTQYF	TRBV28	.
CASSIPGTGIHEQYF	TRBV19	.
CASSLQSSTEAFF	TRBV11-3	.
CASSFEARGRRRTEAFF	TRBV5-1	.
CSVVSRAPGSYEQYF	TRBV29-1	.
CASSILGQGDTQYF	TRBV19	.
CSSGIQETQYF	TRBV29-1	.
CASSVTRGKNTEAFF	TRBV6-1	.
CASSRLAGGTGELFF	TRBV28	.
CAISNLGGGGNTIYF	TRBV10-3	.
CASSPPGGGRATGELFF	TRBV11-3	.
CASSVRDYKGRRQFF	TRBV19	.
CASMRVMNTEAFF	TRBV2	once